These T cell receptor beta chains were read from a single sample in a study of cytomegalovirus exposure and HLA in healthy donors. Profiling relied on immunoSEQ multiplex PCR, and the TCRdb table lists in-frame clones only, not all of them. The sample holds around 130,000 clones, approximately 78% seen once. Material: PBMCs. The receptors stem from a woman aged 40 to 49 in good health and CMV-seropositive. CDR3s include the opening cysteine and the closing phenylalanine or tryptophan. Each record gives: J gene, V gene, D gene, clone size, CDR3 DNA, CDR3 protein. The D gene is left open where the match is weak. Clone size is given for some rows only: seen once, a few or many times, or a class if the clone is expanded.

>TRBJ2-1|TRBV5-8|TRBD2|-
TGTGCCAGCAGCTTGAGTGGTGCGGGGGGGCATGAGCAGTTCTTC
CASSLSGAGGHEQFF
>TRBJ2-5|TRBV19|-|-
TGTGCCAGTAGTATATCGGCCAGGTTTCAAGAGACCCAGTACTTC
CASSISARFQETQYF
>TRBJ2-5|TRBV5-4|TRBD2|-
TGTGCCAGCAGCTTGGGTGGGACTAGCGGGAGAGGGGAGACCCAGTACTTC
CASSLGGTSGRGETQYF
>TRBJ2-5|TRBV2|TRBD1|few
TGTGCCAGCTCGTCTTCCGGGACAGCAGTCCCTCAGTACTTC
CASSSSGTAVPQYF
>TRBJ1-4|TRBV5-1|TRBD1|many
TGCGCCAGCAGCCCTCGGACAGGGGGCGGTGAAAAACTGTTTTTT
CASSPRTGGGEKLFF
>TRBJ2-4|TRBV6-5|-|-
TGTGCCAGCAGTTATCAAGCCAAAAACATTCAGTACTTC
CASSYQAKNIQYF
>TRBJ1-4|TRBV7-9|-|-
TGTGCCAGCAGCTTAGGGGACACTGCAACTAATGAAAAACTGTTTTTT
CASSLGDTATNEKLFF
>TRBJ2-4|TRBV5-1|TRBD2|-
TGCGCCAGCAGCTTTGGGCGGGGAGGGCCCAAAGGAAACATTCAGTACTTC
CASSFGRGGPKGNIQYF
>TRBJ1-1|TRBV5-4|-|-
TGTGCCAGCAGCCCCTATGTGGGCCAGTACATGAACACTGAAGCTTTCTTT
CASSPYVGQYMNTEAFF
>TRBJ2-1|TRBV9|-|once
TGTGCCAGCAGCGTAGCTGCGGATAGCTCCTACAATGAGCAGTTCTTC
CASSVAADSSYNEQFF
>TRBJ2-5|TRBV9|TRBD2|-
TGTGCCAGCAGCGATGAAAGCGGGAGGGGCGAGACCCAGTACTTC
CASSDESGRGETQYF
>TRBJ2-5|TRBV30|-|-
TGTGCCTGGACCCACCCCGGGACAACCCAAGAGACCCAGTACTTC
CAWTHPGTTQETQYF
>TRBJ2-3|TRBV28|-|-
TGTGCCAGCAGTTTGATAGGGGCAGATACGCAGTATTTT
CASSLIGADTQYF
>TRBJ1-2|TRBV6-1|TRBD1|-
TGTGCCAGCAATCCAGGACAGGGACTTAACTATGGCTACACCTTC
CASNPGQGLNYGYTF
>TRBJ2-2|TRBV9|-|-
TGTGCCAGCAGCGTAGTAACTAGTACGAACACCGGGGAGCTGTTTTTT
CASSVVTSTNTGELFF
>TRBJ2-3|TRBV5-1|-|-
TGCGCCAGCAGCTTGGAAGCGCTAAGCACAGATACGCAGTATTTT
CASSLEALSTDTQYF
>TRBJ1-3|TRBV6-1|-|-
TGTGCCAGCAGTGATCGGGTTGGAAACACCATATATTTT
CASSDRVGNTIYF
>TRBJ1-5|TRBV6-5|-|once
TGTGCCGCCCGGGGGGGGCTGGGTCAGCCCCAGCATTTT
CAARGGLGQPQHF
>TRBJ2-7|TRBV7-7|TRBD1|-
TGTGCTAGCAGCCCGGACAGGGGTTACGAGCAGTACTTC
CASSPDRGYEQYF
>TRBJ2-5|TRBV5-1|-|-
TGCGCCAGCAGCTTGGGACAGGACAGAGAGACCCAGTACTTC
CASSLGQDRETQYF
>TRBJ1-2|TRBV6-6|-|-
TGTGCCAGCAGCTTTACTGGTCTCGATGGCTACACCTTC
CASSFTGLDGYTF
>TRBJ1-1|TRBV30|-|-
TGTGCCTGGAGTGTACAGGGTTTTGGAAAGAACACTGAAGCTTTCTTT
CAWSVQGFGKNTEAFF
>TRBJ2-3|TRBV5-6|-|-
TGTGCCAGCAGCTTGGGCCCACTAAGGTCTGTAGGTACGCAGTATTTT
CASSLGPLRSVGTQYF
>TRBJ1-3|TRBV7-6|-|-
TGTGCCAGCAGCTTCTCCACAGGGATCACTGGAAACACCATATATTTT
CASSFSTGITGNTIYF
>TRBJ1-1|TRBV28|-|-
TGTGCCAGCAGTTCACCCGGGAGTAACACTGAAGCTTTCTTT
CASSSPGSNTEAFF
>TRBJ2-7|TRBV19|TRBD1|-
TGTGCCAGTAGCTTCCGGGACAGGGACCACGAGCAGTACTTC
CASSFRDRDHEQYF
>TRBJ2-5|TRBV12-5|-|-
TGTGCTAGTGGTTTGGTAGAGTGGCAGGTAAAGGGGTACCAAGAGACCCAGTACTTC
CASGLVEWQVKGYQETQYF
>TRBJ2-2|TRBV10-3|-|few
TGTGCCATCAGTGACGGGGTTGGCGGGGAGCTGTTTTTT
CAISDGVGGELFF
>TRBJ2-5|TRBV19|TRBD1|-
TGTGCCAGTAGTTCCCGGACAGGGCTCCAAGAGACCCAGTACTTC
CASSSRTGLQETQYF
>TRBJ2-7|TRBV4-1|-|-
TGCGCCAGCAGCCAAGGGGGAGGAGCTTATGAGCAGTACTTC
CASSQGGGAYEQYF
>TRBJ1-2|TRBV11-2|-|-
TGTGCCAGCAGCTTAGTCGGATCAGGTGGCTACACCTTC
CASSLVGSGGYTF
>TRBJ2-2|TRBV30|TRBD2|-
TGTGCCTGGAGTGGGCCTAGCGGGGGCGTCGGGGAGCTGTTTTTT
CAWSGPSGGVGELFF
>TRBJ1-6|TRBV7-2|-|few
TGTGCCAGCAGCTTAGACCCAGGGGTTGGTTCACCCCTCCACTTT
CASSLDPGVGSPLHF
>TRBJ1-1|TRBV9|-|-
TGTGCCAGCAGCGTAGACGTGGGGGGGCTCACTGAAGCTTTCTTT
CASSVDVGGLTEAFF
>TRBJ2-7|TRBV28|TRBD1|-
TGTGCCAGCAAGACAGGGGGGTACGAGCAGTACTTC
CASKTGGYEQYF
>TRBJ2-1|TRBV11-2|-|-
TGTGCCAGCAGCTATGGGGCCAGGGCTATTAACAATGAGCAGTTCTTC
CASSYGARAINNEQFF
>TRBJ2-7|TRBV28|-|-
TGTGCCAGCAGTTTTCCGAGCTCCTACGAGCAGTACTTC
CASSFPSSYEQYF
>TRBJ2-7|TRBV5-1|TRBD1|few
TGCGCCAGCAGGCCCGGACAGGGGTACTACGAGCAGTACTTC
CASRPGQGYYEQYF
>TRBJ1-6|TRBV6-1|-|-
TGTGCCAGCAGGGCCGACAGTATCGTTGGTTCACCCCTCCACTTT
CASRADSIVGSPLHF
>TRBJ2-6|TRBV28|TRBD1|once
TGTGCCAGCAGTTCCGGACAGGGTATAACTGGGGCCAACGTCCTGACTTTC
CASSSGQGITGANVLTF
>TRBJ2-1|TRBV6-6|TRBD2|-
TGTGCCAGCAGTTACCAGGGCGGGGGGACCGTTATGTTCTTC
CASSYQGGGTVMFF
>TRBJ1-5|TRBV2|TRBD1|-
TGTGCCAGCAGTGGGAGGGGGCAGCAGCCCCAGCATTTT
CASSGRGQQPQHF
>TRBJ2-7|TRBV6-6|TRBD2|-
TGTGCCAGCAGGGACCCTAGCGGGTACGCGCAGTACTTC
CASRDPSGYAQYF
>TRBJ1-2|TRBV28|TRBD1|once
TGTGCCAGCAGTTCGGGACAGGGAGGTGGCTACACCTTC
CASSSGQGGGYTF
>TRBJ2-3|TRBV9|TRBD2|-
TGTGCCAGCAGCACGCATAGCGGGGGGGCCCCTACGCAGTATTTT
CASSTHSGGAPTQYF
>TRBJ1-5|TRBV7-2|-|few
TGTGCCAGCAGTCCTAACAGGGCTCAGCCCCAGCATTTT
CASSPNRAQPQHF